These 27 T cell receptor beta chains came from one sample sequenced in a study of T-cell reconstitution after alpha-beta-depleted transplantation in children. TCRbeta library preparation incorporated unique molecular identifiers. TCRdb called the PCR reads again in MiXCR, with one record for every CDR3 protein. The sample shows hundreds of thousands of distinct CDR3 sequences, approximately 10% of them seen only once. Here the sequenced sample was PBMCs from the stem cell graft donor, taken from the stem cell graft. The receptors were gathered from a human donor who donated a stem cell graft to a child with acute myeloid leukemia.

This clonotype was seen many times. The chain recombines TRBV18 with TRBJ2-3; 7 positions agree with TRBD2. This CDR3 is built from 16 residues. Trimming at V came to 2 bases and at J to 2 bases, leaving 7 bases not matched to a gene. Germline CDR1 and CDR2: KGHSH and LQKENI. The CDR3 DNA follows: TGTGCCAGCTCACCAAAGAAGGCGGGGGACACAGATACGCAGTATTTT. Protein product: CASSPKKAGDTDTQYF.

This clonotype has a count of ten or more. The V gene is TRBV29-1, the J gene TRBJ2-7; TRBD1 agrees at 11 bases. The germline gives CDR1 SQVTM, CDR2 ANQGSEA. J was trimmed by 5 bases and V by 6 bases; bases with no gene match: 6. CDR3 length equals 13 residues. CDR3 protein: CSVGTGGINEQYF. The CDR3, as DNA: TGCAGCGTGGGGACAGGGGGAATTAACGAGCAGTACTTC.

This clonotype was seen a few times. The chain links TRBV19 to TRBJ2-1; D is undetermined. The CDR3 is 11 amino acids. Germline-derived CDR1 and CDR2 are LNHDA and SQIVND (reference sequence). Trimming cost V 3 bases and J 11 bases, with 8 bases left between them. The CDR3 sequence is CASSMKLQQFF. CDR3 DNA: TGTGCCAGTAGTATGAAGCTACAGCAGTTCTTC.

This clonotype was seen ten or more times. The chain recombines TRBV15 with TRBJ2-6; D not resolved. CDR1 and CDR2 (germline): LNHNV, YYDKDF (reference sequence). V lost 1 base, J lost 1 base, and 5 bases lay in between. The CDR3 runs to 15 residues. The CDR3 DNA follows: TGTGCCACCAGCAGAGTTCAATCTGGGGCCAACGTCCTGACTTTC. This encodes CATSRVQSGANVLTF.

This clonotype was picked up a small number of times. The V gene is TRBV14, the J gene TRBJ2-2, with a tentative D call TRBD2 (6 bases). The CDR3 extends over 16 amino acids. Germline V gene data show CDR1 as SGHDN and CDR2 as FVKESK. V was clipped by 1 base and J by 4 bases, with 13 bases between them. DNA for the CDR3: TGTGCCAGCAGCCAAGTAGGTAGCGGAACCACCGGGGAGCTGTTTTTT. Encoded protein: CASSQVGSGTTGELFF. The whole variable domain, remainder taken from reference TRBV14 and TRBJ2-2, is EAGVTQFPSHSVIEKGQTVTLRCDPISGHDNLYWYRRVMGKEIKFLLHFVKESKQDESGMPNNRFLAERTGGTYSTLKVQPAELEDSGVYFCASSQVGSGTTGELFFGEGSRLTVL.

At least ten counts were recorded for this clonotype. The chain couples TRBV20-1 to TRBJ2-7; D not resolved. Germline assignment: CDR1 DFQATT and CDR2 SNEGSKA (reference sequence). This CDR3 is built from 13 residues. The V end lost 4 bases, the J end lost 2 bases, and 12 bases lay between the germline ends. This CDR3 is CSANPLGAYEQYF. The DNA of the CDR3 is TGCAGTGCTAATCCCTTAGGAGCCTACGAGCAGTACTTC.

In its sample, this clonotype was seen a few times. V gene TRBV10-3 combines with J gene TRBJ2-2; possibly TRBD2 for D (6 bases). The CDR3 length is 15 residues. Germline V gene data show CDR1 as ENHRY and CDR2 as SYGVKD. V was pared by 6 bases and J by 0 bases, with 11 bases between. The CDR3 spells CAIRTGGANTGELFF. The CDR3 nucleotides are TGTGCCATCAGGACTGGAGGGGCGAACACCGGGGAGCTGTTTTTT.

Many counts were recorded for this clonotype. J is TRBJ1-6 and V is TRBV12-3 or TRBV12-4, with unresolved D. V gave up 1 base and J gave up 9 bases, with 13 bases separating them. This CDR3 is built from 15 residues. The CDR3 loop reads CASSLGSARTSPLHF. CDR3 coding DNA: TGTGCCAGCAGTTTAGGGTCAGCGAGGACTTCACCCCTCCACTTT.

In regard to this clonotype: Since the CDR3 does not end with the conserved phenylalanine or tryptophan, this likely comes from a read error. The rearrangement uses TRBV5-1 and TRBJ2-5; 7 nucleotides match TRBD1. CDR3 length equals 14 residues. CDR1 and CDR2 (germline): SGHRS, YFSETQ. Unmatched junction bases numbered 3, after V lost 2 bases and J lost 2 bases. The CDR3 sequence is CASSFGTAQETQYL. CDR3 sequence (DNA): TGCGCCAGCAGCTTCGGGACAGCTCAAGAGACCCAGTACCTC.

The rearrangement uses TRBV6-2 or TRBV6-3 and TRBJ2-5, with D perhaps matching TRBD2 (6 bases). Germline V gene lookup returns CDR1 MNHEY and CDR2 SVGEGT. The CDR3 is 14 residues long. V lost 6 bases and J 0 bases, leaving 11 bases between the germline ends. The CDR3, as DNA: TGTGCCAGCAGGAATAGCGGCTACCAAGAGACCCAGTACTTC. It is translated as CASRNSGYQETQYF.

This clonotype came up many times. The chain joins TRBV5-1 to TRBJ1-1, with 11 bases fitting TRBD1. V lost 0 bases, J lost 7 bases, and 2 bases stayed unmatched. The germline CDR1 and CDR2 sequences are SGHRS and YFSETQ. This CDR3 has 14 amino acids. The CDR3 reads CASSLGTGGREAFF. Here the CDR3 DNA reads TGCGCCAGCAGCTTGGGGACAGGGGGCCGTGAAGCTTTCTTT.

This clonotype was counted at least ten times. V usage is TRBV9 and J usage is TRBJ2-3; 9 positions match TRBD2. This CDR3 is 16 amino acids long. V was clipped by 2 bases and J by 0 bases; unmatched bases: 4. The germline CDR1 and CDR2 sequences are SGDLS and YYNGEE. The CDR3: CASSVLAGFSTDTQYF. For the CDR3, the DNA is TGTGCCAGCAGCGTCCTAGCGGGATTTAGCACAGATACGCAGTATTTT.

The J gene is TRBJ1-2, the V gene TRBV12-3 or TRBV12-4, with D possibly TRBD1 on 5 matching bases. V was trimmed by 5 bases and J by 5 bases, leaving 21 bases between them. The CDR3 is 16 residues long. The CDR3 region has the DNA TGTGCCAGCAGTCCCCGGGACCGGAGATATGGGTATGGCTACACCTTC. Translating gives CASSPRDRRYGYGYTF.

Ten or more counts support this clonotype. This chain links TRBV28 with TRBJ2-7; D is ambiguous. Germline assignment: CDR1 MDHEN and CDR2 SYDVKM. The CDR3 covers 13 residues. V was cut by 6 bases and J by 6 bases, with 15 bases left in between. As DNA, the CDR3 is TGTGCCAGCAGACCGGACCCGGTGGGCGAGCAGTACTTC. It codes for CASRPDPVGEQYF.

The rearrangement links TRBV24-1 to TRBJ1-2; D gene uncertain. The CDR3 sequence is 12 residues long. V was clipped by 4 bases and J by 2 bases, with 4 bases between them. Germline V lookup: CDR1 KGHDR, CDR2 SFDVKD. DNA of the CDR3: TGTGCCACCAGTGACGGGAACTATGGCTACACCTTC. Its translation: CATSDGNYGYTF.

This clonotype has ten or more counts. The CDR3 loop is CASTLGGGGNEQYF. In DNA, the CDR3 is TGCGCCAGCACCCTTGGAGGGGGCGGAAACGAGCAGTACTTC. The rearrangement uses TRBV5-1 and TRBJ2-7; D possibly corresponds to TRBD1 (7 bases). Trimming took 6 bases from V and 5 from J, leaving 18 bases between them. The CDR3 is 14 amino acids. Germline CDR1 reads SGHRS; CDR2 reads YFSETQ.

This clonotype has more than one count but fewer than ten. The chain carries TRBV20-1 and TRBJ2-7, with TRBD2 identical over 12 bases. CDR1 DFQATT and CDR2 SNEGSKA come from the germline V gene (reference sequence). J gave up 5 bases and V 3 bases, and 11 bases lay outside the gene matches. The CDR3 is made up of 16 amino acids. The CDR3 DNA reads TGCAGTGCTAGCCCGTTTAGGACTAGCGGGACTAACGAGCAGTACTTC. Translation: CSASPFRTSGTNEQYF.

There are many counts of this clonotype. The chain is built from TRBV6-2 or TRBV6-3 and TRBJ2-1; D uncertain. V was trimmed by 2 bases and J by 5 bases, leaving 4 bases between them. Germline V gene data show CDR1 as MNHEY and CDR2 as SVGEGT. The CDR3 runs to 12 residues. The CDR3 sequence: CASSYIDNEQFF. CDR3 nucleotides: TGTGCCAGCAGTTACATAGACAATGAGCAGTTCTTC.

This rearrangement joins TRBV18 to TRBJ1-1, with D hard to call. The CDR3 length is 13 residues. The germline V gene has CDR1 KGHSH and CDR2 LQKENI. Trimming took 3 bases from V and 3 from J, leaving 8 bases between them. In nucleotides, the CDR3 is TGTGCCAGCTCACCGATCCTAGACACTGAAGCTTTCTTT. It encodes CASSPILDTEAFF.

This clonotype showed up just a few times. CDR3 sequence: CASSSFGTGGENEQFF. DNA for the CDR3: TGTGCCAGCAGCTCGTTCGGGACAGGGGGCGAAAATGAGCAGTTCTTC. This chain links TRBV7-2 with TRBJ2-1, with 12 bases that match TRBD1. V dropped 4 bases and J dropped 7; count of bases not matched to a gene: 8. The length of the CDR3 is 16 residues. The germline CDR1 and CDR2 sequences are SGHTA and FQGNSA.

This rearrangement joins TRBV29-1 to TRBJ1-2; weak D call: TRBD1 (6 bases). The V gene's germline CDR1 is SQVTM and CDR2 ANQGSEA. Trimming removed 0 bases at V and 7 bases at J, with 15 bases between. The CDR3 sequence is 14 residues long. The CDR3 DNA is TGCAGCGTTGAAGATCTTCACAGGGTGGGTGGCTACACCTTC. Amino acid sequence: CSVEDLHRVGGYTF.

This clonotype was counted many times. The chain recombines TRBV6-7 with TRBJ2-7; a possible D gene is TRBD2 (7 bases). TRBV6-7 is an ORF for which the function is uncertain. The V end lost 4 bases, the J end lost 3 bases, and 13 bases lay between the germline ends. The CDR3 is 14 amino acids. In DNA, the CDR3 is TGTGCCAGCAGTTCGCGGGGGACAAGCTACGAGCAGTACTTC. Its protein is CASSSRGTSYEQYF.

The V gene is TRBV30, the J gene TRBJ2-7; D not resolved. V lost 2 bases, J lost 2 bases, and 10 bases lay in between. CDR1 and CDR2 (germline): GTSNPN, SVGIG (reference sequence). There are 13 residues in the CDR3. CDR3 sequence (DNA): TGTGCCTGGAGTCCCTCCCTGACCTACGAGCAGTACTTC. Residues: CAWSPSLTYEQYF.

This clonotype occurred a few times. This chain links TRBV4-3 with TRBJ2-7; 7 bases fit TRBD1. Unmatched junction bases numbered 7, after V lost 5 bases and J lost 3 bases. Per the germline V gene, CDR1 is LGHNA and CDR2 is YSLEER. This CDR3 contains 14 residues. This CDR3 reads CASSLRDRFYEQYF. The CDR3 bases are TGCGCCAGCAGCTTAAGGGACAGATTCTACGAGCAGTACTTC.

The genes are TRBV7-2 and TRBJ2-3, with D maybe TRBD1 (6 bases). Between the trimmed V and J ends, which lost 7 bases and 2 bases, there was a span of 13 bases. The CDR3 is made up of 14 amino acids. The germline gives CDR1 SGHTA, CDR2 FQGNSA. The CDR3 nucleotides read TGTGCCAGCACCCAGGGGATTTTCACAGATACGCAGTATTTT. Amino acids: CASTQGIFTDTQYF.

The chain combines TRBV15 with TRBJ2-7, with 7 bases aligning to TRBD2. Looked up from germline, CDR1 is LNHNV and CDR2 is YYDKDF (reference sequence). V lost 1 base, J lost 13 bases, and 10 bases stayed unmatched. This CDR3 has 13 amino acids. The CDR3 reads CATSRGRRDYLYF. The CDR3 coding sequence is TGTGCCACCAGCAGAGGTAGAAGGGACTACCTTTACTTC.

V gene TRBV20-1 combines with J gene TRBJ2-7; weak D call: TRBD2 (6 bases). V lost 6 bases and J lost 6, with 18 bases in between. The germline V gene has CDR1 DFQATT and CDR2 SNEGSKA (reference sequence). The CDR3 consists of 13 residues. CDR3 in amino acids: CSASGVQYPEQYF. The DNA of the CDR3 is TGCAGTGCCTCGGGAGTACAATATCCCGAGCAGTACTTC.